This is a list of T cell receptor beta chains from one sample in a study of blood T cell repertoires in COVID-19. The data were produced by immunoSEQ multiplex PCR, yet TCRdb's version contains in-frame clones alone and is incomplete. The sample has approximately 120,000 clones, roughly 80% seen once. The sample was peripheral blood. The receptors derive from an elderly man with COVID-19, enrolled during active disease. The CDR3 runs from the conserved cysteine through the conserved F or W. Each record gives: D gene, J gene, clone size, V gene, CDR3 DNA, CDR3 protein. A D gene is named only where the DNA matches it firmly. Not all rows give a size; the values are once, few, many and, for expanded clones, a class.

>NA|TRBJ1-2|few|TRBV6-5
TGTGCCAGCAGTTATACGGGCAGGGAAGGGTATGGCTACACCTTC
CASSYTGREGYGYTF
>TRBD1|TRBJ1-1|NA|TRBV27
TGTGCCAGCAGGATTAGGACAGGGGCGAAGAACACTGAAGCTTTCTTT
CASRIRTGAKNTEAFF
>NA|TRBJ2-3|NA|TRBV21-1
TGTGCCAGCAGCAAACGAAGCGGGACGACCCCTGGAGATACGCAGTATTTT
CASSKRSGTTPGDTQYF
>NA|TRBJ1-4|NA|TRBV7-9
TGTGCCAGCAGCTTAGATTCGGGGGGCACTAATGAAAAACTGTTTTTT
CASSLDSGGTNEKLFF
>TRBD2|TRBJ2-3|few|TRBV28
TGTGCCAGCAGCCGACGGACTAGCGGGAGGAGTAGAGATACGCAGTATTTT
CASSRRTSGRSRDTQYF
>NA|TRBJ2-3|NA|TRBV2
TGTGCCAGCAGTGATGGAGTAGCAACCTACACAGATACGCAGTATTTT
CASSDGVATYTDTQYF
>TRBD1|TRBJ1-1|NA|TRBV29-1
TGCAGCGTTACTTACGGGACAGGGAACACTGAAGCTTTCTTT
CSVTYGTGNTEAFF
>NA|TRBJ1-2|NA|TRBV7-2
TGTGCCAGCAGCTTAGTTTCAGATTATGGCTACACCTTC
CASSLVSDYGYTF
>NA|TRBJ1-4|NA|TRBV12-3/TRBV12-4
TGTGCCAGCAGTCCGCAGACTAATGAAAAACTGTTTTTT
CASSPQTNEKLFF
>TRBD1|TRBJ1-1|NA|TRBV30
TGTGCCTGGAGTAACTCCCTCCGGACAGGGGGCACTGAAGCTTTCTTT
CAWSNSLRTGGTEAFF
>NA|TRBJ2-3|NA|TRBV7-2
TGTGCCAGCAGACTGACACGAGATACGCAGTATTTT
CASRLTRDTQYF
>NA|TRBJ2-6|NA|TRBV5-4
TGTGCCAGCAGCTTGCCGGGAGCTGGGGCCAACGTCCTGACTTTC
CASSLPGAGANVLTF
>NA|TRBJ1-2|NA|TRBV19
TGTGCCAGTGCCCTTCCGCCGGGGAGCTATGGCTACACCTTC
CASALPPGSYGYTF
>TRBD2|TRBJ2-5|NA|TRBV6-5
TGTGCCAGCAGTACTAGCGGAGCATCCCAAGAGACCCAGTACTTC
CASSTSGASQETQYF
>NA|TRBJ1-3|NA|TRBV19
TGTGCCACCTCGCCGGGGGGGGCGGCTGGAAACACCATATATTTT
CATSPGGAAGNTIYF
>TRBD1|TRBJ2-7|NA|TRBV10-3
TGTGCCATCAGTGACCTTGGGACAGGGGGCAGGTACGAGCAGTACTTC
CAISDLGTGGRYEQYF
>NA|TRBJ1-1|few|TRBV18
TGTGCCAGCTCCCCTAACGCCAGGGGAACTGAAGCTTTCTTT
CASSPNARGTEAFF
>TRBD2|TRBJ2-1|NA|TRBV4-2
TGTGCCAGCAGCCAAGGGTCCCTGACTAGCGGGAGGGCACGTGAGCAGTTCTTC
CASSQGSLTSGRAREQFF
>TRBD2|TRBJ2-1|NA|TRBV29-1
TGCAGCGTTGAATTCGGACTAGCGGTGATCTCCTACAATGAGCAGTTCTTC
CSVEFGLAVISYNEQFF
>NA|TRBJ2-1|few|TRBV6-2/TRBV6-3
TGTGCCAGCAGTCCGGACAGCTACAATGAGCAGTTCTTC
CASSPDSYNEQFF
>NA|TRBJ2-2|NA|TRBV23-1
NA
CASSRQSSGSLWARGAVF
>TRBD2|TRBJ2-7|NA|TRBV7-9
TGTGCCAGCAGCTTAGCCCGGACTAGCGGGGCGGTTCAGGGCTACGAGCAGTACTTC
CASSLARTSGAVQGYEQYF
>TRBD1|TRBJ2-1|NA|TRBV6-6
TGTGCCAGCAGTACCCGGGACAGGGGTCGGAATGAGCAGTTCTTC
CASSTRDRGRNEQFF
>NA|TRBJ2-7|NA|TRBV15
TGTGCCACCAGCGGCGGGGTTAGCTCCTACGAGCAGTACTTC
CATSGGVSSYEQYF
>TRBD2|TRBJ2-7|NA|TRBV6-1
TGTGCCAGCAGGGATCTAGCGGGCACCTACGAGCAGTACTTC
CASRDLAGTYEQYF
>TRBD1|TRBJ1-6|NA|TRBV19
TGTGCCAGTAGTCCCTCGGACAGGGGAAATTCACCCCTCCACTTT
CASSPSDRGNSPLHF
>TRBD2|TRBJ2-3|NA|TRBV6-1
TGTGCCAGCAGTGAAGCTTCGGGACTAGGGACAGATACGCAGTATTTT
CASSEASGLGTDTQYF
>TRBD2|TRBJ2-2|NA|TRBV6-1
TGTGCCAGCAGTGAACGGGGGCTAGCGGGAGGAAATACCGGGGAGCTGTTTTTT
CASSERGLAGGNTGELFF
>NA|TRBJ2-3|NA|TRBV5-6
TGTGCCAGCCTAGTGTGGGGGCTTCGCACAGATACGCAGTATTTT
CASLVWGLRTDTQYF
>NA|TRBJ2-3|NA|TRBV3-1/TRBV3-2
TGTGCCAGCAGCCAAGTAACGTCCGGTGCAGATACGCAGTATTTT
CASSQVTSGADTQYF
>TRBD2|TRBJ2-5|NA|TRBV9
TGTGCCAGCAGCGTAACTAGCGGGAGGGGGGACGAGACCCAGTACTTC
CASSVTSGRGDETQYF
>TRBD2|TRBJ2-5|NA|TRBV19
TGTGCCAGTAGTCCTATAACTAGCGGGAAAGAGACCCAGTACTTC
CASSPITSGKETQYF
>TRBD2|TRBJ2-2|once|TRBV5-1
TGCGCCAGCAGCTTGGGTAGCGGGAGTTATAGGACCGGGGAGCTGTTTTTT
CASSLGSGSYRTGELFF
>TRBD2|TRBJ2-1|few|TRBV5-4
TGTGCCAGCAGATTAGCGGGAGGTCCGTTCAATGAGCAGTTCTTC
CASRLAGGPFNEQFF
>NA|TRBJ2-1|NA|TRBV29-1
TGCAGCGTTGATGAGGGCCGAGGGTACAATGAGCAGTTCTTC
CSVDEGRGYNEQFF
>NA|TRBJ1-2|few|TRBV2
TGTGCCAGCAGTGAAAGTAGGGGGTACTACAATCTCAACTATGGCTACACCTTC
CASSESRGYYNLNYGYTF
>NA|TRBJ2-4|once|TRBV19
TGTGCACGGCCCATGGCAGGCCTAGCCAAAAACATTCAGTACTTC
CARPMAGLAKNIQYF
>TRBD2|TRBJ2-2|NA|TRBV4-2
TGTGCCAGCAGCCGAGGACTAGCGGGAGGGGTGAACACCGGGGAGCTGTTTTTT
CASSRGLAGGVNTGELFF
>TRBD1|TRBJ2-5|NA|TRBV10-3
TGTGCCATCAGTGAGGGGCGACAGGGAAAGCGGGAGACCCAGTACTTC
CAISEGRQGKRETQYF
>NA|TRBJ2-1|NA|TRBV11-2
TGTGCCAGCAGCCAAATCCCGGCGGGATCCCCCCTATTGAATGAGCAGTTCTTC
CASSQIPAGSPLLNEQFF
>TRBD1|TRBJ1-3|NA|TRBV5-4
TGTGCCAGCAGCTCTGGACAGGGCGGTGGAAACACCATATATTTT
CASSSGQGGGNTIYF
>NA|TRBJ1-5|few|TRBV2
TGTGCCTCAGGCAGGGGCCGCAATCAGCCCCAGCATTTT
CASGRGRNQPQHF
>TRBD2|TRBJ2-7|many|TRBV19
TGTGCCAGTTCCGGGAGGGGGGACTACGAGCAGTACTTC
CASSGRGDYEQYF
>TRBD1|TRBJ1-5|few|TRBV6-6
TGTGCCAGCAGGGAGGGGACAGGGCGCAATCAGCCCCAGCATTTT
CASREGTGRNQPQHF
>NA|TRBJ2-7|once|TRBV7-9
TGTGCCAGCAGCCGATTCAGGGACACCTACGAGCAGTACTTC
CASSRFRDTYEQYF
>TRBD1|TRBJ1-2|NA|TRBV19
TGTGCCAGTAGTGTCAACAGGGGGAGATGGGGCTATGGCTACACCTTC
CASSVNRGRWGYGYTF
>NA|TRBJ1-3|few|TRBV18
TGTGCCAGCTCACCACCGAAATCCAGCTCTGGAAACACCATATATTTT
CASSPPKSSSGNTIYF
>NA|TRBJ2-5|few|TRBV6-5
TGTGCCAGCAGTTCTGCAGGGGTCATTTCAGAGACCCAGTACTTC
CASSSAGVISETQYF
>NA|TRBJ1-1|NA|TRBV2
TGTGCCAGCAGTTTCTCTTCAGGGGACACTGAAGCTTTCTTT
CASSFSSGDTEAFF
>NA|TRBJ2-5|few|TRBV19
TGTGCCAGTAAGGGACGAGGGGGGGGAGAGACCCAGTACTTC
CASKGRGGGETQYF
>TRBD2|TRBJ2-3|few|TRBV7-8
TGTGCCAGCAGCCCTAGCGGGATGGGCACAGATACGCAGTATTTT
CASSPSGMGTDTQYF
>TRBD1|TRBJ2-3|NA|TRBV7-3
TGTGCCAGCAGTCATGGACAGGGCCGGCAGTATTTT
CASSHGQGRQYF
>TRBD1|TRBJ2-7|NA|TRBV28
TGTGCCAGCAGTCACGGGACAGCGCCTTGGGGCGAGCAGTACTTC
CASSHGTAPWGEQYF
>NA|TRBJ1-2|NA|TRBV5-4
TGTGCCAGCAGCTTGAACAGTAACTATGGCTACACCTTC
CASSLNSNYGYTF
>NA|TRBJ1-5|NA|TRBV28
TGTGCCAGCAGTTTTATCACAGGCAATCAGCCCCAGCATTTT
CASSFITGNQPQHF
>NA|TRBJ1-4|NA|TRBV25-1
TGTGCCCAGCGAAAAGGCAGGGGCAGCCCGGGGGGTGAAAAACTGTTTTTT
CAQRKGRGSPGGEKLFF
>NA|TRBJ2-5|once|TRBV19
TGTGCCAGTAGTAAAGGTAGTTGGAGCGGAGAGACCCAGTACTTC
CASSKGSWSGETQYF